The source of this T cell receptor (beta chain) is a study of cytomegalovirus exposure and HLA in healthy donors. Study-wide points: Previous analysis showed most TCR beta V segments were productive about 90% or about 30% of the time. Specificity of three CMV-associated chains for CMV antigens was verified in vitro.

CDR1 is MNHNS and CDR2 is SASEGT in the germline V gene. The CDR3 has 12 residues. The V gene lost 8 bases and the J gene lost 0 bases, with 8 bases spanning the gap. The PCR made use of 60 Vbeta and 13 Jbeta primers. Libraries were prepared by immunoSEQ multiplex PCR; TCRdb keeps only in-frame clonotypes and omits some of them. This sample has approximately 220,000 clones, with about four fifths found just once. Donors in the study were healthy people who gave bone marrow. Regarding this clone: Its antigen is undetermined.

The receptor comes from a man aged 25 to 40 in good health and CMV-seronegative. The sample was PBMCs. V is TRBV6-1 and J is TRBJ2-7; a possible D gene is TRBD2 (5 bases). The CDR3 bases are TGTGCCAGCGCTCGGGGCTCCTACGAGCAGTACTTC. Translation: CASARGSYEQYF.